This T cell receptor (beta chain) was obtained from a study of shared clonotypes between healthy human individuals. Study context: The donors, two women and a few men, were aged 18 to 49. Three plates each covered CD4 naive and memory; CD8 naive two, CD8 memory one.

Germline CDR1 SGHTA, CDR2 FQGTGA. The V and J ends lost 5 bases and 4 bases respectively, with 16 bases between them. This CDR3 spans 15 amino acids. The data were produced by immunoSEQ multiplex PCR, yet TCRdb's version contains in-frame clones alone and is incomplete. The data hold around 2.5 million clones, with 93% observed a single time. Study results and caveats: Large depth notwithstanding, sorted-subset sequencing proved incomplete by rarefaction. All-four-donor shared clonotypes had higher generation probabilities than non-shared clonotypes did.

Note on this clone: Its target is not known.

The source is a man between 18 and 35 years old in good health. Some clones in this sample may be carry-over from other donors' samples. The chain combines TRBV7-3 with TRBJ2-3; D is unresolved. What was sequenced was naive CD4+ T cells from PBMCs. Indicated subset: CD45RA+ positively selected. In DNA, the CDR3 is TGTGCCAGCAGCGCACCGAATCTAAGTCCAGATACGCAGTATTTT. This translates into CASSAPNLSPDTQYF.